Each of the 8 T cell receptor beta chains below was sequenced from the same sample in a study of cytomegalovirus exposure and HLA in healthy donors. 13 Jbeta primers and 60 Vbeta primers were used for the PCR. The method was immunoSEQ multiplex PCR; TCRdb's version includes in-frame clones alone and lacks a portion of them. The sample includes about 140,000 clones, about 70% of them seen just once. The sample consisted of PBMCs. These receptors originate from a man aged 25-45 years in good health and CMV-seropositive.

The gene calls are TRBV5-6 and TRBJ1-2; D not resolved. There are 16 residues in the CDR3. V was trimmed by 1 base and J by 2 bases, leaving 15 bases between them. Germline-derived CDR1 and CDR2 are SGHDT and YYEEEE. CDR3 amino acids: CASSLFDTQLNYGYTF. CDR3 nucleotide sequence: TGTGCCAGCAGCTTGTTCGACACCCAATTAAACTATGGCTACACCTTC.

This clone was recorded a few times. This sequence joins TRBV7-8 and TRBJ2-3; D perhaps matches TRBD2 (6 bases). The CDR3 runs to 18 residues. Deletions cut 4 bases from V and 3 bases from J, with 23 bases between. Looked up from germline, CDR1 is SGHVS and CDR2 is FQNEAQ. CDR3 DNA: TGTGCCAGCAGCTGGGAAGCGAGGTCTCGCGGGAAAACAGATACGCAGTATTTT. Translated, it gives CASSWEARSRGKTDTQYF.

This clone has a handful of counts. The chain is built from TRBV18 and TRBJ1-1; possible D gene TRBD1, 6 bases. From germline, CDR1 is KGHSH and CDR2 LQKENI. The V and J ends lost 0 bases and 5 bases respectively, with 16 bases between them. The CDR3 is made up of 16 amino acids. CDR3 loop: CASSPPRGRPGTEAFF. DNA for the CDR3: TGTGCCAGCTCACCACCCAGGGGACGGCCCGGGACTGAAGCTTTCTTT.

Details on this clone: The sample holds other DNA sequences that translate to the same CDR3. The gene calls are TRBV5-1 and TRBJ2-1; D is perhaps TRBD2 (5 bases). Germline loops: CDR1 SGHRS, CDR2 YFSETQ. V was cut by 1 base and J by 6 bases, with 14 bases left in between. The CDR3 contains 15 residues. In DNA form, the CDR3 reads TGCGCCAGCAGCTTGAGGCTAGCTGGACCCAATGAGCAGTTCTTC. The encoded protein is CASSLRLAGPNEQFF.

The chain recombines TRBV2 with TRBJ2-4, with D tentatively TRBD1 (5 bases). CDR3 length equals 15 residues. Germline V gene sequence: CDR1 SNHLY, CDR2 FYNNEI. Deletions cut 10 bases from V and 1 base from J, with 17 bases between. The CDR3 DNA follows: TGTGCCACCGAGGAAGGGGCTTTTGCCAAAAACATTCAGTACTTC. Its translation is CATEEGAFAKNIQYF.

The chain couples TRBV6-5 to TRBJ2-7; TRBD1 aligns across 7 bases. The germline V gene encodes CDR1 MNHEY and CDR2 SVGAGI. J gave up 7 bases and V 2 bases, and 8 bases lay outside the gene matches. This CDR3 has 14 amino acids. CDR3: CASSYLDREWEQYF. For the CDR3, the DNA is TGTGCCAGCAGTTACCTCGACAGGGAGTGGGAGCAGTACTTC.

The chain couples TRBV27 to TRBJ2-5, with 13 bases aligning to TRBD2. The tail of the sequence fits TRBJ2-7 better, so the J call may be wrong. The CDR3 is made up of 16 amino acids. The germline gives CDR1 MNHEY, CDR2 SMNVEV (reference sequence). CDR3 in amino acids: CASSLGGLAGQYEQYF. CDR3 coding DNA: TGTGCCAGCAGTTTAGGGGGACTAGCGGGACAGTACGAGCAGTACTTC.

The V gene is TRBV6-1, the J gene TRBJ2-2; no definite D call. Germline V gene lookup returns CDR1 MNHNS and CDR2 SASEGT. The CDR3 runs to 14 residues. V was cut by 4 bases and J by 2 bases, with 8 bases left in between. Written as DNA, the CDR3 is TGTGCCAGCAGTGGGCAGATAAACACCGGGGAGCTGTTTTTT. It codes for CASSGQINTGELFF.